This T cell receptor (beta chain) was recovered during a study of graft-versus-host responses after intestinal transplantation. CDR1 and CDR2 from the germline V gene are SEHNR and FQNEAQ (reference sequence). CDR3 length: 14 residues. V was trimmed by 5 bases and J by 1 base, leaving 10 bases between them. Regarding this clone: Its antigen is undetermined.

Sequencing used immunoSEQ multiplex PCR; TCRdb keeps in-frame clones, though not all of them. In the table there are over 65,000 clones, around 90% of which are singletons. V and J are TRBV7-9 and TRBJ2-3; D unresolved. This sequence was found in a human donor who was the organ donor for an intestinal transplant. The material was unstimulated CD8+ T cells sorted from spleen or lymph node cells, obtained before transplant. In DNA, the CDR3 is TGTGCCAGCAGCGCCTCCGATCGCACAGATACGCAGTATTTT. Its protein is CASSASDRTDTQYF. The entire variable domain, with the rest obtained from reference TRBV7-9 and TRBJ2-3, is as follows: DTGVSQNPRHKITKRGQNVTFRCDPISEHNRLYWYRQTLGQGPEFLTYFQNEAQLEKSRLLSDRFSAERPKGSFSTLEIQRTEQGDSAMYLCASSASDRTDTQYFGPGTRLTVL.